Below, 14 T cell receptor beta chains from the same sample are listed, as sequenced in a study of T cells in Graves' hyperthyroidism and ophthalmopathy. Researchers amplified the TCR beta CDR3 regions from RNA transcripts. HTBI primers were the set used in a first-round RT-PCR of the TCR CDR3. TCRdb analysed the multiplex PCR reads with MiXCR anew, one entry per CDR3 protein. The table includes hundreds of thousands of distinct CDR3 sequences, roughly 15% detected once. The sequenced sample was blood. The receptors come from a man between 18 and 29 years old with Graves' ophthalmopathy.

This clonotype was recorded at least ten times. The chain has TRBV7-8 and TRBJ1-6, with D unclear. The CDR3 sequence is 15 residues long. Germline CDR1 is SGHVS and CDR2 is FQNEAQ. V was pared by 5 bases and J by 6 bases, with 14 bases between. The chain's CDR3 is CASSKVPTFNSPLHF. CDR3 DNA: TGTGCCAGCAGCAAGGTCCCGACGTTTAATTCACCCCTCCACTTT. The full variable domain, with the rest looked up from reference TRBV7-8 and TRBJ1-6, is GAGVSQSPRYKVAKRGQDVALRCDPISGHVSLFWYQQALGQGPEFLTYFQNEAQLDKSGLPSDRFFAERPEGSVSTLKIQRTQQEDSAVYLCASSKVPTFNSPLHFGNGTRLTVT.

This clonotype was found a few times. The chain links TRBV6-1 to TRBJ1-5, with TRBD1 identical over 8 bases. This CDR3 has 17 amino acids. The junction had 11 bases not matched to a gene; V was cut back by 5 bases and J by 2 bases. CDR1 and CDR2 from the germline V gene are MNHNS and SASEGT. Here the CDR3 reads CASSFSDPGGGNQPQHF. The CDR3 coding sequence is TGTGCCAGCAGTTTTTCGGACCCAGGGGGCGGCAATCAGCCCCAGCATTTT.

This clonotype was counted ten times or more. J is TRBJ2-3 and V is TRBV7-2; D gene uncertain. The CDR3 spans 13 residues. V was pared by 8 bases and J by 5 bases, with 14 bases between. Per germline, CDR1 SGHTA and CDR2 FQGNSA. The CDR3 region has the DNA TGTGCCAGCCCAGGTGGAGTCGGAGATACGCAGTATTTT. This translates into CASPGGVGDTQYF.

This clonotype was picked up many times. The chain employs TRBV6-1 and TRBJ2-1, with D perhaps TRBD2 (5 bases). This CDR3 spans 15 amino acids. The V gene lost 3 bases and the J gene lost 4 bases, with 13 bases spanning the gap. The germline gives CDR1 MNHNS, CDR2 SASEGT. The CDR3 nucleotides read TGTGCCAGCAGTGAGTGGCGGGCAGTATACAATGAGCAGTTCTTC. Residues: CASSEWRAVYNEQFF.

This clonotype has ten or more counts. The rearrangement joins TRBV12-5 to TRBJ1-1, with a possible D match to TRBD1 (6 bases). CDR1 LGHNT and CDR2 FRNRAP come from the germline V gene. V lost 6 bases and J 4 bases, leaving 18 bases between the germline ends. CDR3 length: 15 amino acids. CDR3 region: CASGPGGGRSTEAFF. As DNA, the CDR3 is TGTGCTAGTGGCCCGGGCGGGGGGCGTAGCACTGAAGCTTTCTTT.

This clonotype was observed many times. The chain carries TRBV7-9 and TRBJ2-3; 11 bases fit TRBD1. Germline V CDR1 and CDR2: SEHNR, FQNEAQ (reference sequence). The CDR3 contains 15 residues. The V and J ends lost 3 bases and 3 bases, in that order; junction bases with no gene match: 2. For the CDR3, the DNA is TGTGCCAGCAGCTTCGGACAGGGGGCGACAGATACGCAGTATTTT. It specifies CASSFGQGATDTQYF.

This clonotype appeared many times. The rearrangement uses TRBV2 and TRBJ2-3; no clear D gene. The V and J ends lost 0 bases and 2 bases respectively, with 12 bases between them. Germline assignment: CDR1 SNHLY and CDR2 FYNNEI. The CDR3 spans 16 residues. The CDR3 region is CASSEARGSLTDTQYF. The CDR3 bases are TGTGCCAGCAGTGAAGCTCGAGGTAGTCTCACAGATACGCAGTATTTT.

V and J are TRBV20-1 and TRBJ1-2; D gene ambiguous. CDR3 length equals 12 residues. Germline loops: CDR1 DFQATT, CDR2 SNEGSKA (reference sequence). Trimming took 6 bases from V and 8 from J, leaving 16 bases between them. This CDR3 reads CSATPRADGYTF. The DNA for the CDR3 is TGCAGTGCAACCCCCCGGGCGGACGGCTACACCTTC.

At least ten counts were recorded for this clonotype. The chain couples TRBV27 to TRBJ1-2, with a possible D match to TRBD1 (5 bases). V lost 3 bases and J lost 8, with 13 bases in between. The germline V gene has CDR1 MNHEY and CDR2 SMNVEV (reference sequence). The CDR3 loop spans 13 amino acids. CDR3 amino acids: CASSFTGGSGYTF. DNA for the CDR3: TGTGCCAGCAGTTTTACGGGGGGATCGGGCTACACCTTC.

This clonotype came up many times. The chain uses TRBV20-1 and TRBJ2-4, with D possibly TRBD1 on 6 matching bases. With 6 bases removed from V and 8 bases from J, the gap between germline ends came to 17 bases. This CDR3 has 13 amino acids. Looked up from germline, CDR1 is DFQATT and CDR2 is SNEGSKA (reference sequence). CDR3 in amino acids: CSARGPNGDIQYF. CDR3 in DNA: TGCAGTGCCAGGGGTCCAAACGGGGACATTCAGTACTTC.

The rearrangement links TRBV10-1 to TRBJ2-2; no definite D call. The V and J ends lost 3 bases and 5 bases respectively, with 7 bases between them. The CDR3 totals 13 residues. Germline CDR1 is WNHNN and CDR2 is SYGVQD (reference sequence). The CDR3 region is CASSEIGTGELFF. As DNA, the CDR3 is TGCGCCAGCAGTGAAATCGGAACCGGGGAGCTGTTTTTT.

This clonotype has at least ten counts. V usage is TRBV7-9 and J usage is TRBJ2-5; 11 nucleotides align to TRBD2. This CDR3 has 13 residues. Germline CDR1 reads SEHNR; CDR2 reads FQNEAQ (reference sequence). V lost 5 bases and J lost 8; bases outside the gene matches: 4. The CDR3 here is CASSGLAGDTQYF. CDR3 nucleotide sequence: TGTGCCAGCAGCGGACTAGCGGGTGACACCCAGTACTTC.

The chain has TRBV3-1 and TRBJ2-5; D may be TRBD1 (6 bases). There are 13 residues in the CDR3. V lost 7 bases and J 5 bases, leaving 14 bases between the germline ends. Germline V gene sequence: CDR1 LGHDT, CDR2 YNNKEL (reference sequence). CDR3 coding DNA: TGTGCCAGCACACCTACAGGGTTGGAGACCCAGTACTTC. It is translated as CASTPTGLETQYF.

This chain connects TRBV10-2 to TRBJ2-7, with a possible D match to TRBD2 (5 bases). The CDR3 runs to 12 residues. V was shortened by 7 bases and J by 7 bases, with 14 bases between the two germline ends. Germline-derived CDR1 and CDR2 are WSHSY and SAAADI. This CDR3 reads CASIGPGVEQYF. CDR3 sequence (DNA): TGCGCCAGCATCGGGCCCGGGGTTGAGCAGTACTTC.